A single sample is the source of the 23 T cell receptor beta chains below, sequenced in a study of glioma-infiltrating T cells after dendritic cell vaccination. As for time point: after dendritic cell vaccination, including at tumor progression/relapse. TCRdb keeps only in-frame clones here, not all; method: immunoSEQ multiplex PCR. This table has roughly 80,000 clones, around 90% appearing once. Sequenced here: blood, sampled after dendritic cell vaccination. These receptors all come from a human donor with glioblastoma.

The chain employs TRBV29-1 and TRBJ2-7; 12 bases map to TRBD1. With 6 bases clipped from V and 7 bases from J, the junction kept 7 bases outside the gene matches. The CDR3 extends over 13 amino acids. Per the germline V gene, CDR1 is SQVTM and CDR2 is ANQGSEA. CDR3 in DNA: TGCAGCGTCCGGGACAGGGGGCCTAAGGAGCAGTACTTC. It encodes CSVRDRGPKEQYF.

The V call is TRBV11-2, the J call TRBJ1-5, with 8 bases identical to TRBD1. Germline assignment: CDR1 SGHAT and CDR2 FQNNGV. Trimming cost V 5 bases and J 7 bases; bases outside gene matches: 13. The CDR3 length is 16 residues. The CDR3 loop reads CASSPSGRGQQQPQHF. The CDR3 bases are TGTGCCAGCAGCCCCAGTGGCAGGGGGCAACAGCAGCCCCAGCATTTT.

The rearrangement joins TRBV5-4 to TRBJ2-1, with D unclear. The germline V gene has CDR1 SGHNT and CDR2 YYREEE (reference sequence). Trimming cost V 0 bases and J 3 bases, with 10 bases left between them. The CDR3 loop spans 15 amino acids. The CDR3 region has the DNA TGTGCCAGCAGCTTGGGTCAGGTGGACTACAATGAGCAGTTCTTC. Translated, it gives CASSLGQVDYNEQFF.

The chain carries TRBV19 and TRBJ2-1; 8 bases are shared with TRBD1. Germline CDR1 LNHDA, CDR2 SQIVND (reference sequence). The trim removed 11 bases at V and 4 bases at J, leaving 10 bases unmatched. The CDR3 runs 14 residues. The CDR3 is CASQDRAGYNEQFF. The CDR3 region has the DNA TGTGCCTCCCAGGACAGGGCGGGGTACAATGAGCAGTTCTTC.

The chain recombines TRBV5-1 with TRBJ2-5; possible D gene TRBD2, 5 bases. Germline V CDR1 and CDR2: SGHRS, YFSETQ. The ends were cut back, 3 bases at V and 0 bases at J, with 6 bases in the middle. The CDR3 loop spans 13 amino acids. This chain's CDR3 is CASSWTDQETQYF. The DNA of the CDR3 is TGCGCCAGCAGCTGGACTGACCAAGAGACCCAGTACTTC.

V usage is TRBV19 and J usage is TRBJ2-5; the match to TRBD2 covers 8 bases. With 8 bases clipped from V and 0 bases from J, the junction kept 14 bases outside the gene matches. The CDR3 sequence is 17 residues long. CDR1 and CDR2 (germline): LNHDA, SQIVND (reference sequence). The CDR3 spells CASPARPLGRDQETQYF. Here the CDR3 DNA reads TGTGCCAGTCCAGCACGGCCCCTCGGGAGGGACCAAGAGACCCAGTACTTC.

Concerning this clone itself: At one of its ends the junction is not consistent with the germline gene, which may arise from a read error. The V call is TRBV29-1, the J call TRBJ1-2, with D unresolved. The length of the CDR3 is 11 residues. Germline V lookup: CDR1 SQVTM, CDR2 ANQGSEA. For the CDR3, the DNA is TGCAGCGTGGAAGGTCTCTATGGCTACACCTTC. This codes for CSVEGLYGYTF.

The chain carries TRBV6-5 and TRBJ2-1, with D tentatively TRBD2 (6 bases). CDR1 is MNHEY and CDR2 is SVGAGI in the germline V gene. V lost 7 bases, J lost 3 bases, and 10 bases lay in between. CDR3 size: 13 residues. This CDR3 is CASMEGIYNEQFF. In nucleotides, the CDR3 is TGTGCCAGCATGGAGGGAATCTACAATGAGCAGTTCTTC.

The rearrangement uses TRBV21-1 and TRBJ1-3; the D call in the table, TRBD1, was not verified against the DNA. TRBV21-1 is a pseudogene segment. The CDR3 sequence is 14 residues long. CDR3 loop: CASGRTGSGNTIYF. The CDR3 DNA sequence: TGTGCCAGCGGACGGACAGGCTCTGGAAACACCATATATTTT.

The chain joins TRBV6-1 to TRBJ1-5; 7 nucleotides align to TRBD1. V lost 4 bases and J lost 6; bases outside the gene matches: 12. The CDR3 is 16 residues long. CDR1 and CDR2 (germline): MNHNS, SASEGT. The CDR3 region is CASSGFEGGLSQPQHF. CDR3 coding DNA: TGTGCCAGCAGTGGGTTTGAAGGGGGCTTATCTCAGCCCCAGCATTTT.

The genes are TRBV29-1 and TRBJ2-1; 10 nucleotides agree with TRBD2. The CDR3 has 14 amino acids. V lost 4 bases to trimming and J lost 4 bases; unmatched junction nucleotides: 4. The germline V gene encodes CDR1 SQVTM and CDR2 ANQGSEA. The chain's CDR3 is CSVVGLAVYNEQFF. The CDR3 DNA reads TGCAGCGTTGTAGGACTAGCGGTTTACAATGAGCAGTTCTTC.

In DNA, the CDR3 is TGCGCCAGCAGCGCCACAGGGCCACCTGCAGATACGCAGTATTTT. Translated, it gives CASSATGPPADTQYF. The chain links TRBV5-1 to TRBJ2-3; D might be TRBD1 (6 bases). Germline V CDR1 and CDR2: SGHRS, YFSETQ. The CDR3 is 15 amino acids. Trimming removed 4 bases at V and 4 bases at J, with 16 bases between.

The rearrangement links TRBV7-2 to TRBJ2-7; D is perhaps TRBD1 (5 bases). V gave up 2 bases and J gave up 4 bases, with 9 bases separating them. CDR1 SGHTA and CDR2 FQGNSA come from the germline V gene. This CDR3 region has 13 residues. The CDR3 nucleotides are TGTGCCAGCAGCTTACAACAGGTATACGAGCAGTACTTC. It is translated as CASSLQQVYEQYF.

CDR3 nucleotides: TGCGCCAGCAGCCCGCCTCGGGACTTTAACAATGAGCAGTTCTTC. Its translation: CASSPPRDFNNEQFF. The V gene is TRBV5-1, the J gene TRBJ2-1, with D possibly TRBD2 on 6 matching bases. Germline CDR1 and CDR2: SGHRS and YFSETQ. The CDR3 runs to 15 residues. With 4 bases removed from V and 5 bases from J, the gap between germline ends came to 16 bases.

The V gene is TRBV21-1, the J gene TRBJ2-3; the table's D call TRBD2 went unverified against the DNA. TRBV21-1 is shown as a pseudogene. CDR3 length: 16 residues. The CDR3 loop reads CASTFHSQRPGDTQYF. DNA for the CDR3: TGTGCCAGCACCTTCCACTCTCAGCGGCCCGGAGATACGCAGTATTTT.

The chain couples TRBV25-1 to TRBJ2-1; tentatively, D is TRBD2 (6 bases). Germline V gene sequence: CDR1 MGHDK, CDR2 SYGVNS. Trimming shortened V by 2 bases and J by 9 bases, and 11 bases separated the two germline ends. The CDR3 has 13 amino acids. CDR3 residues: CASSEPGVGEQFF. For the CDR3, the DNA is TGTGCCAGCAGTGAACCGGGGGTAGGTGAGCAGTTCTTC. Full variable domain (outside the CDR3, taken from reference TRBV25-1 and TRBJ2-1): EADIYQTPRYLVIGTGKKITLECSQTMGHDKMYWYQQDPGMELHLIHYSYGVNSTEKGDLSSESTVSRIRTEHFPLTLESARPSHTSQYLCASSEPGVGEQFFGPGTRLTVL.

The chain joins TRBV5-4 to TRBJ2-1; 11 bases match TRBD2. The CDR3 totals 15 residues. Losses at the gene ends were 4 bases for V and 8 bases for J; bases not matched to a gene: 8. Germline CDR1 and CDR2: SGHNT and YYREEE (reference sequence). The CDR3 bases are TGTGCCAGCAGCCTTACTAGCGGGAGTTGGGATGAGCAGTTCTTC. Translated, it gives CASSLTSGSWDEQFF.

The chain joins TRBV18 to TRBJ1-6; D perhaps matches TRBD1 (6 bases). Trimming removed 2 bases from V and 10 bases from J, with 18 bases in between. The CDR3 runs 16 residues. Germline lookup yields CDR1 KGHSH and CDR2 LQKENI. DNA for the CDR3: TGTGCCAGCTCACCAGGGCCTGGTAACACAGGGTCACCCCTCCACTTT. Translated, it gives CASSPGPGNTGSPLHF.

The chain employs TRBV11-3 and TRBJ2-7, with D possibly matching TRBD2 (6 bases). Trimming took 5 bases from V and 9 from J, leaving 20 bases between them. Germline V gene data show CDR1 as SGHNT and CDR2 as YENEEA. The CDR3 extends over 14 amino acids. CDR3 residues: CASSGAGVVPRQYF. The CDR3, as DNA: TGTGCCAGCAGCGGAGCGGGTGTCGTGCCTAGGCAGTACTTC.

The chain joins TRBV27 to TRBJ2-7; 10 nucleotides line up with TRBD2. CDR3 length: 14 amino acids. Germline V gene data show CDR1 as MNHEY and CDR2 as SMNVEV (reference sequence). V lost 5 bases to trimming and J lost 7 bases; unmatched junction nucleotides: 8. DNA for the CDR3: TGTGCCAGCAGTCGCCTAGCGGGAGTGGGGGAGCAGTACTTC. It is translated as CASSRLAGVGEQYF.

The chain uses TRBV27 and TRBJ1-1; D is uncertain. Germline V gene sequence: CDR1 MNHEY, CDR2 SMNVEV (reference sequence). The CDR3 loop spans 14 amino acids. V lost 4 bases and J 7 bases, leaving 16 bases between the germline ends. The CDR3 DNA reads TGTGCCAGCAGTTCCCGGAGAGGGAATCTTGAAGCTTTCTTT. Amino acid sequence: CASSSRRGNLEAFF.

This chain uses TRBV9 with TRBJ2-1, with TRBD2 matching 10 bases. The CDR3 loop spans 19 amino acids. V shed 4 bases and J 0 bases; nucleotides not matched to a gene: 13. The germline gives CDR1 SGDLS, CDR2 YYNGEE. The CDR3 spells CASSRQGSGGLGSYNEQFF. DNA for the CDR3: TGTGCCAGCAGCCGACAAGGTAGCGGGGGGCTTGGCTCCTACAATGAGCAGTTCTTC.

The chain links TRBV5-6 to TRBJ2-4; TRBD2 matches 9 bases. Losses at the gene ends were 0 bases for V and 8 bases for J; bases not matched to a gene: 9. The CDR3 totals 16 residues. CDR1 and CDR2 from the germline V gene are SGHDT and YYEEEE. CDR3 sequence: CASSLDGGGGIDIQYF. The DNA of the CDR3 is TGTGCCAGCAGCTTGGATGGCGGGGGGGGTATTGACATTCAGTACTTC.